This is a list of T cell receptor beta chains from one sample in a study of neurological immune-mediated disorders. TCRdb re-called the 5' RACE reads through MiXCR, storing one row per CDR3 protein. The sample lists 49,000 or so distinct CDR3 sequences, approximately 17% occurring once. The sequenced material came from PBMCs. The receptor source for this set is a man aged 55 to 69 in good health. The CDR3 runs from the conserved cysteine through the conserved F or W. A D gene is named only where the DNA matches it firmly. For some rows the clone size is stated as once, few or many, or as a class when expanded; others skip it.

D gene,clone size,V gene,J gene,CDR3 DNA,CDR3 protein
TRBD2,many,TRBV5-1,TRBJ2-1,TGCGCCAGCAGCTGGACTAGCGGGAGCGTTTTTGAGCAGTTCTTC,CASSWTSGSVFEQFF
NA,NA,TRBV4-1,TRBJ1-4,TGCGCCAGCAATCAGGGCAGTGGGGAAGAAAAACTGTTTTTT,CASNQGSGEEKLFF
NA,many,TRBV29-1,TRBJ2-3,TGCGCAGGGGCAACAGATACGCAGTATTTT,CAGATDTQYF
TRBD1,NA,TRBV5-1,TRBJ2-1,TGCGCCAGCAGCTTGACCACAGGGGGCTCCTACAATGAGCAGTTCTTC,CASSLTTGGSYNEQFF
NA,many,TRBV5-1,TRBJ2-2,TGCGCCAGCAGCTCCCATTCCGGGTCCGGAAGCACCGGGGAGCTGTTTTTT,CASSSHSGSGSTGELFF
NA,NA,TRBV14,TRBJ2-7,TGTGCCAGCAGCCCCCTGTGGGCAGAGTCCTACGAGCAGTACTTC,CASSPLWAESYEQYF
NA,many,TRBV7-2,TRBJ2-5,TGTGCCAGCCGCCGGGCAGGCGGGGAGGAGACCCAGTACTTC,CASRRAGGEETQYF
NA,NA,TRBV7-8,TRBJ2-7,TGTGCCAGCAGCTTCCCGGCAGGGAAAAGCGGTCCCTCCGGCGAGCAGTACTTC,CASSFPAGKSGPSGEQYF
TRBD2,many,TRBV5-5,TRBJ2-3,TGTGCCAGCAGCACCGGACTAGCGGGACCTGCTGGCCGCACAGATACGCAGTATTTT,CASSTGLAGPAGRTDTQYF
TRBD1,many,TRBV5-1,TRBJ2-2,TGCGCCAGCAGCCTCGGGACAGGGGATACCGGGGAGCTGTTTTTT,CASSLGTGDTGELFF
TRBD2,many,TRBV29-1,TRBJ2-2,TGCAGCGCACGGACGGGGGGGGACGGGGAGCTGTTTTTT,CSARTGGDGELFF
TRBD2,many,TRBV10-3,TRBJ2-2,TGTGCCATCAGTGGTACGGGAGGGGACACCGGGGAGCTGTTTTTT,CAISGTGGDTGELFF
NA,many,TRBV9,TRBJ2-1,TGTGCCAGCAGCGTAGAATTCGGGGTCTACAATGAGCAGTTCTTC,CASSVEFGVYNEQFF
NA,NA,TRBV28,TRBJ2-3,TGTGCCAGCAGTTTCGTCATGCTTGGGGGAGGAACAGATACGCAGTATTTT,CASSFVMLGGGTDTQYF
NA,few,TRBV5-5,TRBJ2-2,TGTGCCAGCAGCATAAACCCCGGGACAAAGAACACCGGGGAGCTGTTTTTT,CASSINPGTKNTGELFF
NA,many,TRBV9,TRBJ2-1,TGTGCCAGCAGCGCCTCTAGCGCGAGCTACAATGAGCAGTTCTTC,CASSASSASYNEQFF
TRBD2,many,TRBV7-7,TRBJ2-5,TGTGCTAGCAGCTTAGCGGGACTAGCGGGAGTAGAGACCCAGTACTTC,CASSLAGLAGVETQYF
NA,many,TRBV9,TRBJ2-1,TGTGCCAGCAGCGCCGCCCCGGGGGCCTACAATGAGCAGTTCTTC,CASSAAPGAYNEQFF
TRBD2,many,TRBV20-1,TRBJ2-7,TGCAGTGCAGGACCAGCGGGAGGGTGGGAGCAGTACTTC,CSAGPAGGWEQYF
TRBD2,few,TRBV6-2/TRBV6-3,TRBJ2-7,TGTGCCAGCATCTCCGGGACTAGCGACTACGAGCAGTACTTC,CASISGTSDYEQYF
NA,many,TRBV28,TRBJ1-6,TGTGCCAGCAGTCCCCACCCGGTGAATTCACCCCTCCACTTT,CASSPHPVNSPLHF
NA,many,TRBV7-2,TRBJ2-5,TGTGCCAGCAGCTCTCCAGGCAGGGGGACCCAGTACTTC,CASSSPGRGTQYF